This T cell receptor (beta chain) came from a study of blood T cell repertoires in COVID-19. About the research overall: PBMCs, B-cell-depleted T cells, or T cells were the source of the cDNA or gDNA that made up the material.

The CDR3 extends over 15 amino acids. Unmatched junction bases numbered 6, after V lost 3 bases and J lost 6 bases. Germline loops: CDR1 SNHLY, CDR2 FYNNEI. Sequencing used immunoSEQ multiplex PCR; TCRdb keeps in-frame clones, though not all of them. The table has around 150,000 clones, 60% to 80% seen once. Sequenced sample: PBMCs or T cells enriched from blood (not recorded which). The chain couples TRBV2 to TRBJ1-4; 8 bases map to TRBD1. This TCR was recovered from a woman aged 45-60 years who had recovered from COVID-19. The CDR3 DNA follows: TGTGCCAGCAGTGAGTTTGGACAGGGCCATGAAAAACTGTTTTTT. This encodes CASSEFGQGHEKLFF. Drawing the rest from reference TRBV2 and TRBJ1-4, the complete variable domain is EPEVTQTPSHQVTQMGQEVILRCVPISNHLYFYWYRQILGQKVEFLVSFYNNEISEKSEIFDDQFSVERPDGSNFTLKIRSTKLEDSAMYFCASSEFGQGHEKLFFGSGTQLSVL.